Each of the 8 T cell receptor beta chains below was sequenced from the same sample in a study of chemoradiotherapy in HPV16-positive cancers. Measured with immunoSEQ multiplex PCR; TCRdb has only the in-frame clones, and not every one. The profile shows under 20,000 clones, around four fifths of them singletons. The material was obtained from a patient who underwent chemoradiotherapy. These receptors were collected from a human donor with HPV-associated anogenital cancer.

This clone was detected only once. This rearrangement joins TRBV5-4 to TRBJ1-2, with unresolved D. Germline CDR1 SGHNT, CDR2 YYREEE (reference sequence). The CDR3 sequence is 14 residues long. Trimming removed 1 base at V and 2 bases at J, with 9 bases between. CDR3 residues: CASSLKLGNYGYTF. CDR3 coding DNA: TGTGCCAGCAGCTTGAAGCTGGGGAACTATGGCTACACCTTC.

This chain links TRBV7-2 with TRBJ2-1; 7 bases match TRBD1. CDR1 is SGHTA and CDR2 is FQGNSA in the germline V gene. The junction had 13 bases not matched to a gene; V was cut back by 5 bases and J by 9 bases. The CDR3 covers 15 residues. CDR3 residues: CASSLTGIIKSEQFF. The CDR3, as DNA: TGTGCCAGCAGCCTGACAGGGATAATTAAGAGTGAGCAGTTCTTC.

The V and J genes are TRBV4-3 and TRBJ1-3, with a possible D match to TRBD1 (5 bases). The CDR3 runs to 17 residues. Germline lookup yields CDR1 LGHNA and CDR2 YSLEER. Trimming stripped 4 bases from V and 0 bases from J, with 16 bases between. CDR3 coding DNA: TGCGCCAGCAGCCTTCCTCCAGGGCCTTCCTCTGGAAACACCATATATTTT. It codes for CASSLPPGPSSGNTIYF.

The rearrangement uses TRBV28 and TRBJ1-5, with TRBD1 matching over 9 bases. This CDR3 is 15 amino acids long. The ends lost 4 bases at V and 3 bases at J; junction bases unmatched: 4. Germline CDR1 reads MDHEN; CDR2 reads SYDVKM. The CDR3 loop reads CASSSGTGINQPQHF. The CDR3 DNA reads TGTGCCAGCAGTTCCGGGACAGGGATCAATCAGCCCCAGCATTTT. The full variable domain, rest sourced from reference TRBV28 and TRBJ1-5, is DVKVTQSSRYLVKRTGEKVFLECVQDMDHENMFWYRQDPGLGLRLIYFSYDVKMKEKGDIPEGYSVSREKKERFSLILESASTNQTSMYLCASSSGTGINQPQHFGDGTRLSIL.

This clone has just one count. The rearrangement joins TRBV11-2 to TRBJ2-5; D is perhaps TRBD2 (5 bases). CDR3 length equals 14 residues. Germline V gene data show CDR1 as SGHAT and CDR2 as FQNNGV. V was cut by 5 bases and J by 4 bases, with 14 bases left in between. For the CDR3, the DNA is TGTGCCAGCAGCCGACTAACTAGAGGAGAGACCCAGTACTTC. Residues: CASSRLTRGETQYF.

This clone showed up just once. The chain combines TRBV10-3 with TRBJ1-4, with TRBD1 matching 7 bases. This CDR3 contains 17 residues. Germline V gives CDR1 ENHRY, CDR2 SYGVKD. V shed 6 bases and J 2 bases; nucleotides not matched to a gene: 12. CDR3 sequence: CAISSEGGVLTNEKLFF. Written as DNA, the CDR3 is TGTGCCATCAGCTCCGAAGGGGGCGTTTTGACTAATGAAAAACTGTTTTTT.

In its sample, this clone was seen a few times. The V gene is TRBV7-2, the J gene TRBJ1-5, with D perhaps matching TRBD1 (6 bases). Germline V lookup: CDR1 SGHTA, CDR2 FQGNSA. V was shortened by 5 bases and J by 7 bases, with 12 bases between the two germline ends. The CDR3 extends over 13 amino acids. CDR3 coding DNA: TGTGCCAGCAGCCAACAGGGAGGACAGCCCCAGCATTTT. It codes for CASSQQGGQPQHF.

V and J are TRBV15 and TRBJ1-4, with D possibly being TRBD1 (6 bases). V was trimmed by 0 bases and J by 3 bases, leaving 8 bases between them. CDR3 length: 15 amino acids. Per the germline V gene, CDR1 is LNHNV and CDR2 is YYDKDF (reference sequence). As DNA, the CDR3 is TGTGCCACCAGCAGAGATCGGACAGCTAATGAAAAACTGTTTTTT. It encodes CATSRDRTANEKLFF.